These 9 T cell receptor beta chains were sequenced from one sample in a study of T cell responses to AZD1222 COVID-19 vaccine. Sequencing was performed with immunoSEQ multiplex PCR; in TCRdb, only in-frame clones are kept and a portion is missing. The data hold about 90,000 clones, with approximately 86% observed a single time. The sequencing used peripheral blood, collected on day 0 of MenACWY control vaccination. The receptors here all came from an adult in good health.

This rearrangement joins TRBV19 to TRBJ2-5, with a possible D match to TRBD2 (6 bases). The V gene's germline CDR1 is LNHDA and CDR2 SQIVND (reference sequence). V was pared by 3 bases and J by 2 bases, with 13 bases between. CDR3 size: 15 residues. CDR3: CASSIRRRGQETQYF. The DNA of the CDR3 is TGTGCCAGTAGTATTAGGAGGAGGGGACAAGAGACCCAGTACTTC.

The J gene is TRBJ2-7, the V gene TRBV28, with D perhaps TRBD2 (6 bases). Trimming cost V 1 base and J 8 bases, with 12 bases left between them. This CDR3 has 13 residues. Germline CDR1 is MDHEN and CDR2 is SYDVKM. The CDR3 loop reads CASSLFDGSQQYF. The CDR3 bases are TGTGCCAGCAGTTTATTTGACGGGAGCCAGCAGTACTTC.

The rearrangement joins TRBV27 to TRBJ1-3; 7 nucleotides line up with TRBD1. CDR3 size: 14 residues. Germline V gene sequence: CDR1 MNHEY, CDR2 SMNVEV (reference sequence). V lost 5 bases to trimming and J lost 6 bases; unmatched junction nucleotides: 7. In nucleotides, the CDR3 is TGTGCCAGCAGTCCAAACAGGGGTGTAAACACCATATATTTT. Encoded protein: CASSPNRGVNTIYF.

The chain has TRBV9 and TRBJ2-1; tentative D call: TRBD2 (5 bases). Germline V gives CDR1 SGDLS, CDR2 YYNGEE. The CDR3 runs to 17 residues. V dropped 4 bases and J dropped 1 base, with 18 bases sitting between them. The DNA for the CDR3 is TGTGCCAGCAGCCCTCAAAACGGGGTTGGGTCCTACAATGAGCAGTTCTTC. Its translation: CASSPQNGVGSYNEQFF.

The chain employs TRBV24-1 and TRBJ1-1; 8 bases are shared with TRBD1. From germline, CDR1 is KGHDR and CDR2 SFDVKD. The CDR3 runs to 18 residues. J gave up 1 base and V 2 bases, and 11 bases lay outside the gene matches. CDR3 region: CATSDSEDRVFGNTEAFF. CDR3 nucleotide sequence: TGTGCCACCAGTGATTCCGAGGACAGGGTATTTGGGAACACTGAAGCTTTCTTT.

The J gene is TRBJ1-6, the V gene TRBV5-1; 10 nucleotides line up with TRBD1. The CDR3 spans 17 residues. Germline CDR1 and CDR2: SGHRS and YFSETQ. V dropped 4 bases and J dropped 8; count of bases not matched to a gene: 12. The CDR3 reads CASSRGQGLSLDSPLHF. The DNA of the CDR3 is TGCGCCAGCAGCAGGGGACAGGGGTTGAGTTTGGATTCACCCCTCCACTTT.

The rearrangement uses TRBV7-9 and TRBJ2-7; the D gene is possibly TRBD2 (5 bases). Germline V CDR1 and CDR2: SEHNR, FQNEAQ (reference sequence). Trimming cost V 1 base and J 3 bases, with 16 bases left between them. The CDR3 extends over 16 amino acids. This CDR3 reads CASSLVGRASGYEQYF. The CDR3 DNA sequence: TGTGCCAGCAGCTTAGTTGGGCGGGCCTCCGGCTACGAGCAGTACTTC.

V and J are TRBV10-1 and TRBJ2-1, with TRBD2 matching 8 bases. There are 15 residues in the CDR3. Germline CDR1 WNHNN, CDR2 SYGVQD (reference sequence). V was pared by 6 bases and J by 3 bases, with 7 bases of the junction left unmatched. In nucleotides, the CDR3 is TGCGCCAGCAGGCGGGAGCGGGGGATCTACAATGAGCAGTTCTTC. It translates to CASRRERGIYNEQFF.

J is TRBJ2-1 and V is TRBV4-3; D not certain. This CDR3 spans 16 amino acids. Germline CDR1 is LGHNA and CDR2 is YSLEER. Trimming shortened V by 0 bases and J by 3 bases, and 12 bases separated the two germline ends. DNA of the CDR3: TGCGCCAGCAGCCAAGATTCGGCTACCCACTACAATGAGCAGTTCTTC. Its translation: CASSQDSATHYNEQFF.